The 32 T cell receptor beta chains below come from one sample, sequenced in a study of CD8+ T cells in alopecia areata. As to treatment: oral pan-JAK inhibitor, 5-10 mg twice daily. Extracted RNA was reverse transcribed into cDNA, the sequencing template. Here immunoSEQ multiplex PCR was the method, and the copy in TCRdb shows in-frame clones only, minus some. The sample comprises about 170,000 clones, 50% to 75% of which are singletons, and 15% to 20% rests with the top ten. The starting material was CD4+ T cells sorted from blood, obtained at approximately week 60, from a patient treated with tofacitinib. The receptors derive from a human donor with alopecia areata.

The chain couples TRBV7-8 to TRBJ2-7; D not resolved. The germline V and J ends were trimmed by 3 bases and 2 bases, with 8 bases remaining between them. Germline V lookup: CDR1 SGHVS, CDR2 FQNEAQ. The CDR3 length is 13 residues. CDR3 in DNA: TGTGCCAGCAGCTTCGGCCTCGCCTACGAGCAGTACTTC. The encoded protein is CASSFGLAYEQYF.

This clone came up a few times. The chain combines TRBV4-1 with TRBJ2-7; TRBD2 matches at 11 bases. The V and J ends lost 0 bases and 6 bases, in that order; junction bases with no gene match: 7. The CDR3 is made up of 16 amino acids. Germline loops: CDR1 MGHRA, CDR2 YSYEKL. DNA for the CDR3: TGCGCCAGCAGCCAAGATCTCTCAGGGACTAGCGGCGAGCAGTACTTC. Encoded protein: CASSQDLSGTSGEQYF.

This rearrangement joins TRBV4-1 to TRBJ2-1, with D possibly being TRBD2 (7 bases). The V gene lost 2 bases and the J gene lost 3 bases, with 14 bases spanning the gap. This CDR3 is built from 16 residues. Per germline, CDR1 MGHRA and CDR2 YSYEKL. CDR3 DNA sequence: TGCGCCAGCAGCCAACTGGGGGGGCCTGGCTACAATGAGCAGTTCTTC. It specifies CASSQLGGPGYNEQFF.

This clone has only one observation. The V call is TRBV5-1, the J call TRBJ1-2, with 7 bases aligning to TRBD1. The junction had 9 bases not matched to a gene; V was cut back by 4 bases and J by 6 bases. Germline CDR1 SGHRS, CDR2 YFSETQ. This CDR3 is 14 amino acids long. The CDR3 sequence is CASSRDRAEDGYTF. CDR3 sequence (DNA): TGCGCCAGCAGCCGAGACAGGGCCGAGGATGGCTACACCTTC.

The chain couples TRBV5-1 to TRBJ1-2; no clear D. Trimming cost V 0 bases and J 1 base, with 7 bases left between them. This CDR3 has 14 amino acids. Germline CDR1 SGHRS, CDR2 YFSETQ. CDR3 in amino acids: CASSLESINYGYTF. As DNA, the CDR3 is TGCGCCAGCAGCTTGGAAAGTATTAACTATGGCTACACCTTC.

This clone was picked up one time. The CDR3: CASKEGNTEAFF. Written as DNA, the CDR3 is TGTGCCAGCAAGGAAGGGAACACTGAAGCTTTCTTT. This chain joins TRBV25-1 and TRBJ1-1; unclear D gene. The CDR3 totals 12 residues. Germline CDR1 is MGHDK and CDR2 is SYGVNS. Trimming pared 7 bases from V and 1 base from J, leaving 7 bases between. Supplemented by reference TRBV25-1 and TRBJ1-1, the full variable domain reads EADIYQTPRYLVIGTGKKITLECSQTMGHDKMYWYQQDPGMELHLIHYSYGVNSTEKGDLSSESTVSRIRTEHFPLTLESARPSHTSQYLCASKEGNTEAFFGQGTRLTVV.

Note on this clone: At the DNA level, this CDR3 is encoded by other sequences in the same sample as well. The J gene is TRBJ1-6, the V gene TRBV11-3; D is uncertain. V lost 1 base and J 8 bases, leaving 6 bases between the germline ends. CDR3 length: 13 amino acids. The germline gives CDR1 SGHNT, CDR2 YENEEA. The CDR3 spells CASSLVGDSPLHF. The CDR3, as DNA: TGTGCCAGCAGCTTAGTCGGTGATTCACCCCTCCACTTT.

This clone was seen more than once but under ten times. Additional DNA sequences in this sample encode the identical CDR3. The chain combines TRBV6-5 with TRBJ1-5; 8 nucleotides align to TRBD1. With 0 bases clipped from V and 7 bases from J, the junction kept 8 bases outside the gene matches. Per the germline V gene, CDR1 is MNHEY and CDR2 is SVGAGI. CDR3 length: 16 residues. The CDR3 loop is CASSYSGRGLGQPQHF. The CDR3 region has the DNA TGTGCCAGCAGTTACTCGGGCAGGGGGCTGGGACAGCCCCAGCATTTT.

This clone was observed a single time. The chain recombines TRBV4-2 with TRBJ2-7; no clear D. The CDR3 is 13 amino acids. CDR1 is LGHNA and CDR2 is YNFKEQ in the germline V gene. V lost 0 bases, J lost 9 bases, and 12 bases lay in between. This CDR3 is CASSQEIHLGQYF. The CDR3 DNA follows: TGTGCCAGCAGCCAAGAAATACATTTGGGGCAGTACTTC.

The genes are TRBV19 and TRBJ1-2; tentative D call: TRBD1 (5 bases). Germline V gene sequence: CDR1 LNHDA, CDR2 SQIVND (reference sequence). This CDR3 is built from 14 residues. Trimming shortened V by 1 base and J by 4 bases, and 10 bases separated the two germline ends. The CDR3 protein is CASSIGPGPYGYTF. CDR3 DNA sequence: TGTGCCAGTAGTATAGGCCCAGGGCCCTATGGCTACACCTTC. Drawing the rest from reference TRBV19 and TRBJ1-2, the complete variable domain is DGGITQSPKYLFRKEGQNVTLSCEQNLNHDAMYWYRQDPGQGLRLIYYSQIVNDFQKGDIAEGYSVSREKKESFPLTVTSAQKNPTAFYLCASSIGPGPYGYTFGSGTRLTVV.

This sequence joins TRBV5-5 and TRBJ1-1; a weak D match, TRBD1 (6 bases). V shed 2 bases and J shed 1 base, with 6 bases lying between them. The CDR3 has 13 residues. Germline assignment: CDR1 SGHKS and CDR2 YYEKEE (reference sequence). The CDR3, as DNA: TGTGCCAGCAGCTTACAGGGGAACACTGAAGCTTTCTTT. Translation: CASSLQGNTEAFF.

The chain recombines TRBV15 with TRBJ2-5; D is unresolved. Matching the DNA end better, TRBJ2-7 makes the J call doubtful. CDR1 is LNHNV, CDR2 YYDKDF, per germline (reference sequence). There are 16 residues in the CDR3. This chain's CDR3 is CATSRDLDRSSYEQYF. CDR3 DNA: TGTGCCACCAGCAGAGATCTAGATAGGAGCTCCTACGAGCAGTACTTC.

The chain couples TRBV5-1 to TRBJ1-6; D is possibly TRBD1 (6 bases). Between the trimmed V and J ends, which lost 1 base and 8 bases, there was a span of 16 bases. CDR1 is SGHRS and CDR2 is YFSETQ in the germline V gene. This CDR3 is 16 amino acids long. The CDR3 nucleotides read TGCGCCAGCAGCTTGACCCCAGGGGTAATGGATTCACCCCTCCACTTT. The encoded protein is CASSLTPGVMDSPLHF. Supplemented by reference TRBV5-1 and TRBJ1-6, the full variable domain reads KAGVTQTPRYLIKTRGQQVTLSCSPISGHRSVSWYQQTPGQGLQFLFEYFSETQRNKGNFPGRFSGRQFSNSRSEMNVSTLELGDSALYLCASSLTPGVMDSPLHFGNGTRLTVT.

The genes are TRBV15 and TRBJ2-2; TRBD1 might be the D (5 bases). Trimming removed 3 bases at V and 2 bases at J, with 13 bases between. The CDR3 runs to 16 residues. The germline V gene has CDR1 LNHNV and CDR2 YYDKDF (reference sequence). CDR3 DNA sequence: TGTGCCACCAGCAGGACCAGGGTAGCCAACACCGGGGAGCTGTTTTTT. Translation gives CATSRTRVANTGELFF.

This rearrangement joins TRBV15 to TRBJ1-1; a weak D match, TRBD1 (5 bases). This CDR3 comprises 16 residues. Germline values: CDR1 LNHNV, CDR2 YYDKDF (reference sequence). V was pared by 5 bases and J by 2 bases, with 18 bases between. The DNA for the CDR3 is TGTGCCACCAGCCCGGTCCTAGACAGACATAACACTGAAGCTTTCTTT. It yields the protein CATSPVLDRHNTEAFF.

This chain links TRBV12-5 with TRBJ1-1; TRBD1 agrees at 7 bases. This CDR3 is built from 13 residues. V lost 6 bases to trimming and J lost 5 bases; unmatched junction nucleotides: 6. Germline V gene sequence: CDR1 LGHNT, CDR2 FRNRAP. The DNA of the CDR3 is TGTGCTAGTGGGATAACAGGGGCGACTGAAGCTTTCTTT. Amino acid sequence: CASGITGATEAFF.

This rearrangement joins TRBV27 to TRBJ2-7; D may be TRBD1 (7 bases). CDR3 length: 14 amino acids. CDR1 MNHEY and CDR2 SMNVEV come from the germline V gene (reference sequence). V gave up 8 bases and J gave up 3 bases, with 17 bases separating them. CDR3 sequence (DNA): TGTGCCAGCGTTTCCCTCCAGGGGGGCTACGAGCAGTACTTC. Protein: CASVSLQGGYEQYF.

V usage is TRBV6-1 and J usage is TRBJ2-1; 8 bases align to TRBD2. CDR3 length: 12 residues. Germline V gives CDR1 MNHNS, CDR2 SASEGT. V shed 6 bases and J 9 bases; nucleotides not matched to a gene: 4. The CDR3 DNA sequence: TGTGCCAGCAGAGAGCGGGGGTTTGAGCAGTTCTTC. It encodes CASRERGFEQFF.

The chain uses TRBV2 and TRBJ2-1, with 10 bases identical to TRBD1. From germline, CDR1 is SNHLY and CDR2 FYNNEI. Losses at the gene ends were 7 bases for V and 6 bases for J; bases not matched to a gene: 6. This CDR3 comprises 14 residues. The DNA for the CDR3 is TGTGCCAGCATGGGGACAGGGGTTGTCAATGAGCAGTTCTTC. Translation gives CASMGTGVVNEQFF.

The chain links TRBV6-1 to TRBJ1-1, with 8 bases matching TRBD1. The CDR3 sequence is 15 residues long. The germline gives CDR1 MNHNS, CDR2 SASEGT. Trimming cost V 2 bases and J 1 base; bases outside gene matches: 3. CDR3 in amino acids: CASSEQGAGNTEAFF. The DNA of the CDR3 is TGTGCCAGCAGTGAACAGGGGGCAGGGAACACTGAAGCTTTCTTT.

This chain uses TRBV29-1 with TRBJ2-1, with D tentatively TRBD2 (5 bases). With 3 bases removed from V and 4 bases from J, the gap between germline ends came to 10 bases. Looked up from germline, CDR1 is SQVTM and CDR2 is ANQGSEA. The CDR3 covers 13 residues. This chain's CDR3 is CSVDGGPYNEQFF. As DNA, the CDR3 is TGCAGCGTTGATGGCGGGCCTTACAATGAGCAGTTCTTC.

The chain recombines TRBV5-1 with TRBJ2-1, with D perhaps being TRBD1 or TRBD2 (5 bases each). The CDR3 length is 14 residues. V lost 5 bases, J lost 5 bases, and 14 bases lay in between. Germline V lookup: CDR1 SGHRS, CDR2 YFSETQ. As DNA, the CDR3 is TGCGCCAGCAGTTTTCCGGGACCGCACAATGAGCAGTTCTTC. Residues: CASSFPGPHNEQFF.

The chain combines TRBV7-9 with TRBJ1-1; D is possibly TRBD1 (6 bases). This CDR3 is 15 amino acids long. The V end was cut by 1 base, the J end by 5 bases, with 14 bases between. Germline loops: CDR1 SEHNR, CDR2 FQNEAQ (reference sequence). CDR3 DNA sequence: TGTGCCAGCAGCTTAGGGGGCCAGGGGAAAACTGAAGCTTTCTTT. Translating it yields CASSLGGQGKTEAFF.

The gene calls are TRBV29-1 and TRBJ1-2; D is unclear. The CDR3 is made up of 15 amino acids. Trimming removed 2 bases at V and 2 bases at J, with 15 bases between. In germline, CDR1 is SQVTM, CDR2 ANQGSEA. As DNA, the CDR3 is TGCAGCGTTGAACAAACGGGCAGGAGGAACTATGGCTACACCTTC. This sequence encodes CSVEQTGRRNYGYTF.

This clone came up a few times. V is TRBV5-4 and J is TRBJ1-5, with a weak D call TRBD1 (6 bases). Germline CDR1 is SGHNT and CDR2 is YYREEE (reference sequence). Trimming shortened V by 1 base and J by 1 base, and 6 bases separated the two germline ends. CDR3 length: 14 residues. The CDR3 here is CASSLRGSNQPQHF. CDR3 bases: TGTGCCAGCAGCTTGAGGGGGAGCAATCAGCCCCAGCATTTT. The full variable domain, its missing parts supplied by reference TRBV5-4 and TRBJ1-5, is ETGVTQSPTHLIKTRGQQVTLRCSSQSGHNTVSWYQQALGQGPQFIFQYYREEENGRGNFPPRFSGLQFPNYSSELNVNALELDDSALYLCASSLRGSNQPQHFGDGTRLSIL.

In its sample, this clone was seen a few times. The chain links TRBV29-1 to TRBJ2-5, with TRBD2 identical over 8 bases. The CDR3 runs 14 residues. V lost 4 bases and J lost 1; bases outside the gene matches: 5. Germline CDR1 and CDR2: SQVTM and ANQGSEA. The CDR3 reads CSVAGTRIQETQYF. In DNA form, the CDR3 reads TGCAGCGTTGCGGGGACTAGGATCCAAGAGACCCAGTACTTC.

The J gene is TRBJ1-6, the V gene TRBV6-5, with D possibly being TRBD1 (5 bases). The CDR3 is 14 residues long. Germline CDR1 is MNHEY and CDR2 is SVGAGI. The V and J ends lost 8 bases and 1 base respectively, with 9 bases between them. Here the CDR3 DNA reads TGTGCCAGCCGTGGGACGTCCTATAATTCACCCCTCCACTTT. Translation: CASRGTSYNSPLHF.

This clone has only a few counts. DNA of the CDR3: TGCAGCGCGGGACGGGACAGGAGACAGAACACTGAAGCTTTCTTT. It codes for CSAGRDRRQNTEAFF. This sequence joins TRBV29-1 and TRBJ1-1; 8 bases fit TRBD1. The CDR3 runs to 15 residues. J gave up 1 base and V 7 bases, and 11 bases lay outside the gene matches. Germline V CDR1 and CDR2: SQVTM, ANQGSEA.

Points on this clone: Different DNA sequences within this sample yield the same CDR3. The gene calls are TRBV30 and TRBJ1-5, with D uncertain. The CDR3 is 13 residues long. CDR1 and CDR2 (germline): GTSNPN, SVGIG (reference sequence). With 1 base removed from V and 0 bases from J, the gap between germline ends came to 4 bases. The CDR3: CAWSARSNQPQHF. CDR3 nucleotide sequence: TGTGCCTGGAGTGCCCGTAGCAATCAGCCCCAGCATTTT.

The J gene is TRBJ1-1, the V gene TRBV30; no clear D gene. Per germline, CDR1 GTSNPN and CDR2 SVGIG (reference sequence). CDR3 length: 12 residues. The V end was cut by 4 bases, the J end by 0 bases, with 6 bases between. The CDR3 is CAWTGLNTEAFF. The CDR3 nucleotides read TGTGCCTGGACGGGTCTGAACACTGAAGCTTTCTTT.

This clone was seen a few times. V is TRBV5-1 and J is TRBJ2-5; D is undetermined. Germline CDR1 reads SGHRS; CDR2 reads YFSETQ. Trimming removed 5 bases at V and 2 bases at J, with 7 bases between. This CDR3 region has 12 residues. The CDR3 spells CASSPAQETQYF. In DNA form, the CDR3 reads TGCGCCAGCAGTCCGGCACAAGAGACCCAGTACTTC.

V gene TRBV4-1 combines with J gene TRBJ1-3; D might be TRBD1 (5 bases). This CDR3 comprises 13 residues. In germline, CDR1 is MGHRA, CDR2 YSYEKL. Trimming left V 5 bases short and J 7 bases short, with 12 bases between. The CDR3, as DNA: TGCGCCAGCAGCTACACACAGGAGAACACCATATATTTT. Translating it yields CASSYTQENTIYF.